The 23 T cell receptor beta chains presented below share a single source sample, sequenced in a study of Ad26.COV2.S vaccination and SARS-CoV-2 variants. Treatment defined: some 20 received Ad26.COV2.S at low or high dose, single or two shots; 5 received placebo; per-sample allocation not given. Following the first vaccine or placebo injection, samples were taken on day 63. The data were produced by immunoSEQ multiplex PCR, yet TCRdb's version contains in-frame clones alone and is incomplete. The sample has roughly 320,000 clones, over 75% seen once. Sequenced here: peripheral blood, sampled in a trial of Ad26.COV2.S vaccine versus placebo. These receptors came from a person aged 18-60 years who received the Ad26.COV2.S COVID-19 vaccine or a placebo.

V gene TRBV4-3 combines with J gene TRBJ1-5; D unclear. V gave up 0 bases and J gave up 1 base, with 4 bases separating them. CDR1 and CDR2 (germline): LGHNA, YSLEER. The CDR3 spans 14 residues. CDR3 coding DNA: TGCGCCAGCAGCCAAGAGGTCAGCAATCAGCCCCAGCATTTT. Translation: CASSQEVSNQPQHF.

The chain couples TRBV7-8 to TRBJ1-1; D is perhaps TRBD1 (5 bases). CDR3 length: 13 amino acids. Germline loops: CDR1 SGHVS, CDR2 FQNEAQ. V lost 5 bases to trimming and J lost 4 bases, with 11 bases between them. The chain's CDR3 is CASSGGWGTEAFF. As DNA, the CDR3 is TGTGCCAGCAGCGGGGGGTGGGGCACTGAAGCTTTCTTT. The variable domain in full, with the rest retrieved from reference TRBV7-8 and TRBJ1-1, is GAGVSQSPRYKVAKRGQDVALRCDPISGHVSLFWYQQALGQGPEFLTYFQNEAQLDKSGLPSDRFFAERPEGSVSTLKIQRTQQEDSAVYLCASSGGWGTEAFFGQGTRLTVV.

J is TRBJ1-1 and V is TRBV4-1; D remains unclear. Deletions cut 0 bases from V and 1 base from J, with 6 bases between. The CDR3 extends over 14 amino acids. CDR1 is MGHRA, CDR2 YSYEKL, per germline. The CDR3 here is CASSQDYGNTEAFF. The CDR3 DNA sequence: TGCGCCAGCAGCCAAGATTACGGGAACACTGAAGCTTTCTTT.

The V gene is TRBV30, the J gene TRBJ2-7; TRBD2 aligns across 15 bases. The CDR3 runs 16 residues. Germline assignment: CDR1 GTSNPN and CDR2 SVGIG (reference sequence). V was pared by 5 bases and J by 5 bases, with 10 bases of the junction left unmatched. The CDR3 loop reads CAWGRSGLAGGHEQYF. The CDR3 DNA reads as TGTGCCTGGGGTAGATCGGGACTAGCGGGGGGACACGAGCAGTACTTC. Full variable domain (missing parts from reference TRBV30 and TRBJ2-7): SQTIHQWPATLVQPVGSPLSLECTVEGTSNPNLYWYRQAAGRGLQLLFYSVGIGQISSEVPQNLSASRPQDRQFILSSKKLLLSDSGFYLCAWGRSGLAGGHEQYFGPGTRLTVT.

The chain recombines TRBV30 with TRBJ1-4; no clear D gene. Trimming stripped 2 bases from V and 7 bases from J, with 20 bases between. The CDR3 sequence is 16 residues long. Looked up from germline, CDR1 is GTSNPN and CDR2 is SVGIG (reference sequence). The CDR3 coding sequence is TGTGCCTGGAGTCACGCGGGAGGGCCGGGTCGTGAAAAACTGTTTTTT. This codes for CAWSHAGGPGREKLFF.

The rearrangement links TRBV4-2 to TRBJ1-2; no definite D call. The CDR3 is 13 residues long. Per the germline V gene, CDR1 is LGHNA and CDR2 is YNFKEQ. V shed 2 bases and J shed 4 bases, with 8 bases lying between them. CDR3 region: CASSQYRGYGYTF. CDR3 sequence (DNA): TGTGCCAGCAGCCAATATCGGGGCTATGGCTACACCTTC.

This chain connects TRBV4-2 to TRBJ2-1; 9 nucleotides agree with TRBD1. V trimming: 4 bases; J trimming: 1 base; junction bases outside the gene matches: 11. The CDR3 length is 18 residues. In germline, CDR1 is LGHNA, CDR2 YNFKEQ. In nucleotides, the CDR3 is TGTGCCAGCAGCCGTAACTATCGACAGGGGGGTTCCTACAATGAGCAGTTCTTC. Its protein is CASSRNYRQGGSYNEQFF.

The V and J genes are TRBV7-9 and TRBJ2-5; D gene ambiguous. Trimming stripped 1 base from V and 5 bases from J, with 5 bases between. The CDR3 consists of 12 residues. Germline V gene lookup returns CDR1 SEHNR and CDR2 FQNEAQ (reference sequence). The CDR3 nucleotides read TGTGCCAGCAGCTTAGTTGGGGAGACCCAGTACTTC. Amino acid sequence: CASSLVGETQYF.

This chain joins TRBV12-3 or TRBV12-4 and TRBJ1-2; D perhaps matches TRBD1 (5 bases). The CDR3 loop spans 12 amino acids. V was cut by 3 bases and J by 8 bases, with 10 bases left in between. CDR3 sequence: CASSLKGRGYTF. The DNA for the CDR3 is TGTGCCAGCAGTTTGAAGGGACGAGGCTACACCTTC.

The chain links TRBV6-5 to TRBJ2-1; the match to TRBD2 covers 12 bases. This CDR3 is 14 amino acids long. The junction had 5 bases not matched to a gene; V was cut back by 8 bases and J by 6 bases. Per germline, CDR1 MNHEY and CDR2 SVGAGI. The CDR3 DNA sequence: TGTGCCAGCGGGGGGGGACTAGCGGGCAATGAGCAGTTCTTC. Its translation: CASGGGLAGNEQFF.

CDR3 protein: CASSIRGGTGELFF. The CDR3 nucleotides read TGTGCCAGTAGTATCAGGGGAGGGACCGGGGAGCTGTTTTTT. The rearrangement links TRBV19 to TRBJ2-2, with a weak D call TRBD2 (7 bases). V shed 3 bases and J shed 5 bases, with 10 bases lying between them. The CDR3 has 14 residues. Looked up from germline, CDR1 is LNHDA and CDR2 is SQIVND (reference sequence).

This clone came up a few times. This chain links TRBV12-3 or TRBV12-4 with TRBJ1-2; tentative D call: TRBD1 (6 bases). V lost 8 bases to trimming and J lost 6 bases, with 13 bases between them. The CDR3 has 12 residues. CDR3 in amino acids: CASRWGGHGYTF. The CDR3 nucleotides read TGTGCCAGCCGATGGGGGGGGCATGGCTACACCTTC.

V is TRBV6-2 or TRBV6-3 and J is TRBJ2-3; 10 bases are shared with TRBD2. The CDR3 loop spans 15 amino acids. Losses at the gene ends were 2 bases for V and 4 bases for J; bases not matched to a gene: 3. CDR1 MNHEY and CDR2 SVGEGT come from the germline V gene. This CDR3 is CASSYGSGGPDTQYF. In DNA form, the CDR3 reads TGTGCCAGCAGTTACGGTAGCGGGGGGCCAGATACGCAGTATTTT.

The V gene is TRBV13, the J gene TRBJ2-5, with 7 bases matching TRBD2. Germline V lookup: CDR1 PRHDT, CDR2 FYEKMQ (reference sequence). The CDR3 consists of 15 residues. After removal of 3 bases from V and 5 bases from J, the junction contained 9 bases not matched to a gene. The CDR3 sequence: CASSFLGRGGETQYF. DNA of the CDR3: TGTGCCAGCAGCTTCTTGGGTCGGGGAGGGGAGACCCAGTACTTC.

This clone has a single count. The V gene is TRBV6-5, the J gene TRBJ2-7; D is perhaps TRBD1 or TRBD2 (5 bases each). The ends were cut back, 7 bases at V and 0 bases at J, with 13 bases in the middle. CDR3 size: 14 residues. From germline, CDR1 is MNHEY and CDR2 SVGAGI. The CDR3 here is CASIGTMSSYEQYF. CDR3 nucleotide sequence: TGTGCCAGCATTGGGACCATGAGCTCCTACGAGCAGTACTTC.

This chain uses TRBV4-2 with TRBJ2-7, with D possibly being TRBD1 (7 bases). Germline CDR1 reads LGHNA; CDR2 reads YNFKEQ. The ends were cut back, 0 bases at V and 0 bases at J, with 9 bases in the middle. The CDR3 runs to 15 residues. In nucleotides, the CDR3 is TGTGCCAGCAGCCAAGACAGGGGGGACTCCTACGAGCAGTACTTC. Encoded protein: CASSQDRGDSYEQYF.

In DNA form, the CDR3 reads TGCGCCAGCAGCTTGGTACAGGGCCCTGGGGCCAACGTCCTGACTTTC. As protein: CASSLVQGPGANVLTF. The chain links TRBV5-1 to TRBJ2-6; D might be TRBD1 (6 bases). This CDR3 region has 16 residues. CDR1 and CDR2 (germline): SGHRS, YFSETQ. The germline V and J ends were trimmed by 0 bases and 2 bases, with 9 bases remaining between them.

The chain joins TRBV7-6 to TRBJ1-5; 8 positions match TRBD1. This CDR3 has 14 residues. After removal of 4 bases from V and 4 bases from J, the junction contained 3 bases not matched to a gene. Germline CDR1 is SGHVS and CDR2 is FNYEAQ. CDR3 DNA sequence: TGTGCCAGCAGCTACGGACAGGGAAATCAGCCCCAGCATTTT. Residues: CASSYGQGNQPQHF.

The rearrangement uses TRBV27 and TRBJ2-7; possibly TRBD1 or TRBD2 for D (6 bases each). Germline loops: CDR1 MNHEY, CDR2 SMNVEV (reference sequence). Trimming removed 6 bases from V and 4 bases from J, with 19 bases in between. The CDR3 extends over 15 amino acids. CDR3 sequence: CASRRQGTSTYEQYF. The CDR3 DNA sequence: TGTGCCAGCAGGCGGCAGGGGACTTCGACGTACGAGCAGTACTTC.

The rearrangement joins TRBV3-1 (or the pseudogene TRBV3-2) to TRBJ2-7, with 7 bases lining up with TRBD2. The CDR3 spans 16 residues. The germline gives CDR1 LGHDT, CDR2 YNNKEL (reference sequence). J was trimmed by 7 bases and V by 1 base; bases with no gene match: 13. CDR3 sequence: CASSQAGSLVGGEQYF. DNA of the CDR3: TGTGCCAGCAGCCAAGCCGGGTCCCTCGTCGGGGGGGAGCAGTACTTC.

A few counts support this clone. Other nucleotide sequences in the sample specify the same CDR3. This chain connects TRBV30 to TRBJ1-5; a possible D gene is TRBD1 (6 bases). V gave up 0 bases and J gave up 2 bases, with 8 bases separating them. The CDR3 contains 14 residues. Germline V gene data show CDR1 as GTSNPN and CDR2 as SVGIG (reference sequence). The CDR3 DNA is TGTGCCTGGAGTGTGGCAGGGGGCAATCAGCCCCAGCATTTT. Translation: CAWSVAGGNQPQHF.

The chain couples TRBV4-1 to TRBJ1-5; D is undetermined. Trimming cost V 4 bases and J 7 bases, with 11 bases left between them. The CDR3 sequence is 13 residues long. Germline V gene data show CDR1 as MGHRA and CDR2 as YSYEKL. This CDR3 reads CASSLQAEQPQHF. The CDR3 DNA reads TGCGCCAGCAGCCTTCAGGCCGAACAGCCCCAGCATTTT.

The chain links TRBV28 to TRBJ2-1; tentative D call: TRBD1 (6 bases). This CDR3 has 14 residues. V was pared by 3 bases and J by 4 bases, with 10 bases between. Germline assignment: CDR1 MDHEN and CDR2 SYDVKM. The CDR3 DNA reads TGTGCCAGCAGTTTTGAACAGGGTTACAATGAGCAGTTCTTC. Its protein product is CASSFEQGYNEQFF.